One and the same sample provided the 32 T cell receptor beta chains below, sequenced in a study of tumor-infiltrating lymphocytes in localized non-small cell lung cancer. The data were produced by immunoSEQ multiplex PCR, yet TCRdb's version contains in-frame clones alone and is incomplete. Of approximately 12,000 clones listed, 78% are singletons. The sample comprised lung tumor tissue. These receptors originate from a human donor with non-small cell lung cancer.

This clone was observed a handful of times. V gene TRBV6-5 combines with J gene TRBJ1-4; tentative D call: TRBD1 (6 bases). The CDR3 covers 14 residues. Trimming left V 3 bases short and J 8 bases short, with 13 bases between. Germline loops: CDR1 MNHEY, CDR2 SVGAGI. The DNA of the CDR3 is TGTGCCAGCAGTTATGGTGGGGGCTCGGAAAAACTGTTTTTT. Residues: CASSYGGGSEKLFF.

The chain links TRBV7-8 to TRBJ2-7; D is ambiguous. V was trimmed by 3 bases and J by 4 bases, leaving 13 bases between them. The CDR3 runs 14 residues. The germline gives CDR1 SGHVS, CDR2 FQNEAQ. CDR3 protein: CASSLVGALYEQYF. For the CDR3, the DNA is TGTGCCAGCAGCTTGGTGGGCGCATTGTACGAGCAGTACTTC.

This clone was picked up one time. This chain connects TRBV7-5 to TRBJ1-2. TRBV7-5 counts as a pseudogene. The CDR3 runs to 17 residues. CDR3 loop: CVRSLTWQIEKGRGYTF. Here the CDR3 DNA reads TGTGTCAGAAGCTTAACATGGCAGATCGAAAAAGGGAGAGGCTACACCTTC.

J is TRBJ2-1 and V is TRBV7-2; 7 nucleotides align to TRBD2. The length of the CDR3 is 15 residues. CDR1 is SGHTA, CDR2 FQGNSA, per germline. V shed 5 bases, J shed 2 bases, and the junction held 6 bases outside the gene matches. The CDR3: CASSHWGGAYNEQFF. The CDR3 bases are TGTGCCAGCAGCCACTGGGGGGGGGCCTACAATGAGCAGTTCTTC. Looking up the rest from reference TRBV7-2 and TRBJ2-1 gives the full variable domain: GAGVSQSPSNKVTEKGKDVELRCDPISGHTALYWYRQSLGQGLEFLIYFQGNSAPDKSGLPSDRFSAERTGGSVSTLTIQRTQQEDSAVYLCASSHWGGAYNEQFFGPGTRLTVL.

The J gene is TRBJ2-4, the V gene TRBV6-6, with D unresolved. V was shortened by 7 bases and J by 0 bases, with 10 bases between the two germline ends. The germline V gene has CDR1 MNHNY and CDR2 SVGAGI (reference sequence). The CDR3 contains 14 residues. The CDR3 protein is CASNQLLAKNIQYF. The CDR3 DNA reads TGTGCCAGCAATCAACTATTAGCCAAAAACATTCAGTACTTC.

The chain carries TRBV2 and TRBJ2-2, with 9 bases identical to TRBD2. The germline V gene has CDR1 SNHLY and CDR2 FYNNEI. This CDR3 is 15 amino acids long. The V segment lost 6 bases and the J segment 3 bases; nucleotides outside the gene matches: 5. The CDR3, as DNA: TGTGCCAGCAGGGTAGCGGGAGCCTACACCGGGGAGCTGTTTTTT. The encoded protein is CASRVAGAYTGELFF.

This clone was detected once. This chain links TRBV18 with TRBJ2-7; D perhaps matches TRBD1 (6 bases). Trimming shortened V by 6 bases and J by 4 bases, and 16 bases separated the two germline ends. CDR1 and CDR2 from the germline V gene are KGHSH and LQKENI. The CDR3 covers 14 residues. As DNA, the CDR3 is TGTGCCAGCTCGACTGACAGGCCCCCTTACGAGCAGTACGTC. Translated, it gives CASSTDRPPYEQYV.

This clone was recorded only once. The V gene is TRBV6-5, the J gene TRBJ1-1; D is unclear. The CDR3 is made up of 14 amino acids. CDR1 and CDR2 from the germline V gene are MNHEY and SVGAGI. CDR3 DNA: TGTGCTTCAGCCCGTCGGCCGTGGAACACTGAAGCTTTCTTT. It is translated as CASARRPWNTEAFF.

This clone was counted only a few times. The chain employs TRBV5-8 and TRBJ2-3; no clear D gene. From germline, CDR1 is SGHTS and CDR2 YDEGEE. The ends were cut back, 2 bases at V and 7 bases at J, with 32 bases in the middle. This CDR3 comprises 20 residues. The DNA of the CDR3 is TGTGCCAGCAGCTTAGGGCCTCGCCTCCATAAAGCACCCGAACCCCATACGCAGTATTTT. Translated: CASSLGPRLHKAPEPHTQYF.

The V gene is TRBV28, the J gene TRBJ2-6; D is unclear. The CDR3 totals 15 residues. Trimming removed 4 bases from V and 0 bases from J, with 7 bases in between. CDR1 and CDR2 (germline): MDHEN, SYDVKM. The CDR3 nucleotides are TGTGCCAGCAGTTCCCCGAACTCTGGGGCCAACGTCCTGACTTTC. It codes for CASSSPNSGANVLTF.

J is TRBJ1-2 and V is TRBV4-1; no clear D gene. The CDR3 has 12 residues. Trimming stripped 0 bases from V and 8 bases from J, with 7 bases between. CDR1 and CDR2 from the germline V gene are MGHRA and YSYEKL. CDR3 sequence (DNA): TGCGCCAGCAGCCAAGATTCAGAGGGCTACACCTTC. Its protein is CASSQDSEGYTF.

The chain uses TRBV7-2 and TRBJ2-1; possibly TRBD1 for D (5 bases). From germline, CDR1 is SGHTA and CDR2 FQGNSA. CDR3 length: 14 amino acids. The V and J ends lost 1 base and 6 bases respectively, with 10 bases between them. This CDR3 is CASSLGQGGNEQFF. CDR3 nucleotides: TGTGCCAGCAGCTTAGGTCAGGGCGGCAATGAGCAGTTCTTC.

In its sample, this clone was seen a few times. This chain uses TRBV5-8 with TRBJ2-7; a weak D match, TRBD2 (5 bases). This CDR3 comprises 15 residues. The V and J ends lost 2 bases and 3 bases respectively, with 15 bases between them. Germline V gene sequence: CDR1 SGHTS, CDR2 YDEGEE. CDR3 sequence: CASSFRGSHYYEQYF. Written as DNA, the CDR3 is TGTGCCAGCAGCTTTCGTGGGAGCCACTACTACGAGCAGTACTTC. The full variable domain, its missing parts supplied by reference TRBV5-8 and TRBJ2-7, is EAGVTQSPTHLIKTRGQQATLRCSPISGHTSVYWYQQALGLGLQFLLWYDEGEERNRGNFPPRFSGRQFPNYSSELNVNALELEDSALYLCASSFRGSHYYEQYFGPGTRLTVT.

The chain recombines TRBV27 with TRBJ1-4; TRBD1 might be the D (5 bases). The ends were cut back, 3 bases at V and 8 bases at J, with 13 bases in the middle. The CDR3 spans 14 residues. Germline loops: CDR1 MNHEY, CDR2 SMNVEV (reference sequence). For the CDR3, the DNA is TGTGCCAGCAGTTTTTCCCGATCAGGGGAAAAACTGTTTTTT. Translation: CASSFSRSGEKLFF.

This clone has just a few counts. The chain joins TRBV4-2 to TRBJ1-1, with 7 positions matching TRBD1. The CDR3 extends over 17 amino acids. Germline V gives CDR1 LGHNA, CDR2 YNFKEQ. The ends lost 7 bases at V and 1 base at J; junction bases unmatched: 15. CDR3 DNA sequence: TGTGCCAGCACCGTGGGTGGGGGGACAGCGGGGAACACTGAAGCTTTCTTT. Its protein product is CASTVGGGTAGNTEAFF.

The sample holds a few counts of this clone. The rearrangement joins TRBV6-6 to TRBJ1-1; TRBD1 might be the D (5 bases). This CDR3 region has 16 residues. Trimming took 2 bases from V and 2 from J, leaving 15 bases between them. Germline CDR1 is MNHNY and CDR2 is SVGAGI (reference sequence). The CDR3 protein is CASSYPPRVGNTEAFF. The CDR3 DNA reads TGTGCCAGCAGTTACCCGCCCAGGGTTGGTAACACTGAAGCTTTCTTT.

The chain employs TRBV5-1 and TRBJ2-3, with D perhaps matching TRBD1 (6 bases). This CDR3 spans 13 amino acids. Germline CDR1 SGHRS, CDR2 YFSETQ. Trimming stripped 4 bases from V and 3 bases from J, with 9 bases between. The chain's CDR3 is CASSTGQTDTQYF. CDR3 bases: TGCGCCAGCAGCACCGGACAGACAGATACGCAGTATTTT.

The chain uses TRBV6-5 and TRBJ1-2; TRBD1 might be the D (6 bases). V lost 6 bases to trimming and J lost 6 bases, with 17 bases between them. CDR3 size: 14 residues. From germline, CDR1 is MNHEY and CDR2 SVGAGI. Written as DNA, the CDR3 is TGTGCCAGCAGCCCGTTAGGGGGATACGATGGCTACACCTTC. It yields the protein CASSPLGGYDGYTF.

CDR3 in amino acids: CASSPGLAGARTDTQYF. The CDR3, as DNA: TGTGCCAGCAGCCCGGGACTAGCGGGAGCAAGGACAGATACGCAGTATTTT. The V and J genes are TRBV7-9 and TRBJ2-3; 14 nucleotides agree with TRBD2. V lost 5 bases, J lost 3 bases, and 7 bases stayed unmatched. The CDR3 contains 17 residues. The germline V gene encodes CDR1 SEHNR and CDR2 FQNEAQ (reference sequence).

A single count supports this clone. The V gene is TRBV6-1, the J gene TRBJ1-2; D uncertain. The CDR3 is 12 amino acids. Germline V gene data show CDR1 as MNHNS and CDR2 as SASEGT. Trimming stripped 7 bases from V and 6 bases from J, with 12 bases between. The DNA of the CDR3 is TGTGCCAGCAACGAAAGGGATCATGGCTACACCTTC. Its protein is CASNERDHGYTF.

The chain couples TRBV13 to TRBJ2-1; D is possibly TRBD2 (6 bases). V was shortened by 1 base and J by 6 bases, with 19 bases between the two germline ends. The CDR3 contains 17 residues. CDR1 and CDR2 from the germline V gene are PRHDT and FYEKMQ (reference sequence). CDR3 loop: CASSLVRLGWDSNEQFF. The CDR3 coding sequence is TGTGCCAGCAGCTTAGTGAGGCTCGGGTGGGACTCCAATGAGCAGTTCTTC. Combining the CDR3 with reference TRBV13 and TRBJ2-1 gives the whole variable domain AAGVIQSPRHLIKEKRETATLKCYPIPRHDTVYWYQQGPGQDPQFLISFYEKMQSDKGSIPDRFSAQQFSDYHSELNMSSLELGDSALYFCASSLVRLGWDSNEQFFGPGTRLTVL.

V gene TRBV4-3 combines with J gene TRBJ1-2; no reliable D call. This CDR3 has 15 residues. Trimming took 1 base from V and 4 from J, leaving 13 bases between them. The germline V gene has CDR1 LGHNA and CDR2 YSLEER. The CDR3, as DNA: TGCGCCAGCAGCCAAGGGTCCTTCTCCGGCTATGGCTACACCTTC. It codes for CASSQGSFSGYGYTF.

For this clone: An end of the junction does not agree with germline; a read error may underlie this. The chain recombines TRBV30 with TRBJ1-4; D is undetermined. The CDR3 runs to 15 residues. The V gene's germline CDR1 is GTSNPN and CDR2 SVGIG (reference sequence). The CDR3 bases are TGTGCTTGGAACGCCGGACGGAGGCTGATGGAAAAACTGTTTTTT. Protein: CAWNAGRRLMEKLFF.

This chain links TRBV1 with TRBJ2-7. TRBV1 is a documented pseudogene. This CDR3 is built from 16 residues. The CDR3 DNA reads as TGCACCAGCAGCCAAAGTTGTCGGGGGCCCTCCTACGAGCAGTACGTC. Translating gives CTSSQSCRGPSYEQYV.

This clone was found once. The J gene is TRBJ2-2, the V gene TRBV5-5, with D uncertain. The CDR3 covers 14 residues. CDR1 and CDR2 from the germline V gene are SGHKS and YYEKEE (reference sequence). V dropped 0 bases and J dropped 4 bases, with 7 bases sitting between them. CDR3 DNA sequence: TGTGCCAGCAGCTTGGGTCGCCGCACCGGGGAGCTGTTTTTT. Translating it yields CASSLGRRTGELFF. The whole variable domain, filled in from reference TRBV5-5 and TRBJ2-2, reads DAGVTQSPTHLIKTRGQQVTLRCSPISGHKSVSWYQQVLGQGPQFIFQYYEKEERGRGNFPDRFSARQFPNYSSELNVNALLLGDSALYLCASSLGRRTGELFFGEGSRLTVL.

The V gene is TRBV18, the J gene TRBJ1-1; 7 bases agree with TRBD1. Germline trimming cut 3 bases from V and 3 bases from J; bases unmatched to any gene: 10. In germline, CDR1 is KGHSH, CDR2 LQKENI. The CDR3 runs to 16 residues. The CDR3 loop reads CASSPREDRQHTEAFF. The DNA for the CDR3 is TGTGCCAGCTCACCCAGGGAGGACAGGCAACACACTGAAGCTTTCTTT.

This chain uses TRBV29-1 with TRBJ2-1; 14 bases are a match to TRBD2. Germline CDR1 reads SQVTM; CDR2 reads ANQGSEA. The CDR3 extends over 15 amino acids. Trimming removed 4 bases from V and 7 bases from J; junction bases left unmatched: 6. Here the CDR3 DNA reads TGCAGCGTTGGGGGACTAGCGGGAGCGTGGAATGAGCAGTTCTTC. This encodes CSVGGLAGAWNEQFF.

CDR3 in DNA: TGTGCCAGCAGCGTAATGGACGGTCCCTCTGGAAACACCATATATTTT. As protein: CASSVMDGPSGNTIYF. The rearrangement uses TRBV7-6 and TRBJ1-3; D is unclear. Germline values: CDR1 SGHVS, CDR2 FNYEAQ. The V end lost 5 bases, the J end lost 0 bases, and 14 bases lay between the germline ends. The CDR3 sequence is 16 residues long.

The rearrangement uses TRBV7-3 and TRBJ2-2; D remains ambiguous. This CDR3 spans 12 amino acids. Germline loops: CDR1 SGHTA, CDR2 FQGTGA. The V end was cut by 5 bases, the J end by 7 bases, with 8 bases between. The CDR3 spells CASSPRHGELFF. In DNA, the CDR3 is TGTGCCAGCAGCCCCCGACACGGGGAGCTGTTTTTT.

The V call is TRBV25-1, the J call TRBJ2-1; the D call may be TRBD1 or TRBD2 (5 bases each). The CDR3 sequence is 13 residues long. Germline loops: CDR1 MGHDK, CDR2 SYGVNS. Trimming cost V 6 bases and J 12 bases, with 18 bases left between them. CDR3 amino acids: CASRFLEGPRQFF. CDR3 in DNA: TGTGCCAGCAGATTTCTCGAGGGGCCAAGGCAGTTCTTC.

The V gene is TRBV29-1, the J gene TRBJ1-5, with 11 bases fitting TRBD1. The V gene's germline CDR1 is SQVTM and CDR2 ANQGSEA. The CDR3 covers 15 residues. Losses at the gene ends were 4 bases for V and 4 bases for J; bases not matched to a gene: 6. In nucleotides, the CDR3 is TGCAGCGTTGGTGGGGACAGGGGGGGAAATCAGCCCCAGCATTTT. Residues: CSVGGDRGGNQPQHF.

This chain joins TRBV7-9 and TRBJ2-7; tentatively, D is TRBD2 (6 bases). V lost 0 bases, J lost 0 bases, and 6 bases lay in between. Looked up from germline, CDR1 is SEHNR and CDR2 is FQNEAQ (reference sequence). The CDR3 has 14 amino acids. The chain's CDR3 is CASSLASGSYEQYF. In nucleotides, the CDR3 is TGTGCCAGCAGCTTAGCTAGCGGCTCCTACGAGCAGTACTTC. Drawing the rest from reference TRBV7-9 and TRBJ2-7, the complete variable domain is DTGVSQNPRHKITKRGQNVTFRCDPISEHNRLYWYRQTLGQGPEFLTYFQNEAQLEKSRLLSDRFSAERPKGSFSTLEIQRTEQGDSAMYLCASSLASGSYEQYFGPGTRLTVT.